Listed here are 2 T cell receptor beta chains from one sample, sequenced in a study of cytotoxic CD8 clonotypes in ibrutinib-treated CLL. Data came from immunoSEQ multiplex PCR; TCRdb stores just in-frame clones and leaves some out. Among about 200,000 clones listed, more than 65% were seen once. Sequencing was performed on PBMCs, taken after 12 months of ibrutinib treatment. The receptors here all came from a human donor with chronic lymphocytic leukemia.

The chain joins TRBV6-5 to TRBJ2-6; D is unresolved. CDR3 length: 13 amino acids. The ends were cut back, 6 bases at V and 0 bases at J, with 3 bases in the middle. CDR1 MNHEY and CDR2 SVGAGI come from the germline V gene. CDR3 protein: CASRASGANVLTF. The CDR3 nucleotides are TGTGCCAGCAGGGCCTCTGGGGCCAACGTCCTGACTTTC.

The chain is built from TRBV29-1 and TRBJ2-1, with 7 nucleotides matching TRBD2. Trimming at V came to 7 bases and at J to 8 bases, leaving 14 bases not matched to a gene. The CDR3 has 14 residues. CDR1 is SQVTM, CDR2 ANQGSEA, per germline. CDR3 bases: TGCAGCGGCCTGTACGGGGCGGGGGTCGATGAGCAGTTCTTC. This gives the protein CSGLYGAGVDEQFF.